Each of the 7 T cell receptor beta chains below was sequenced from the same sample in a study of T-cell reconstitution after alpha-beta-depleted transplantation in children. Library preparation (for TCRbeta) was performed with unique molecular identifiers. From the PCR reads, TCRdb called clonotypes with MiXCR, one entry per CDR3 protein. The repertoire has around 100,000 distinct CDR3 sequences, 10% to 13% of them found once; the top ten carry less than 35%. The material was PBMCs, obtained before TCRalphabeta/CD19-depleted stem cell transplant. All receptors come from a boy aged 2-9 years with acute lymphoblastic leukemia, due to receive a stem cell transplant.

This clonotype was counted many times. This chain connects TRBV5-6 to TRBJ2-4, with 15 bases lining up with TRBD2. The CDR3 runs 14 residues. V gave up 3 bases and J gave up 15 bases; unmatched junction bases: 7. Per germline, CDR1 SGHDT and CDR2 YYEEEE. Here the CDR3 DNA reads TGTGCCAGCAGCTACGGACTAGCGGGAGGGCCGTCGTACTTC. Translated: CASSYGLAGGPSYF.

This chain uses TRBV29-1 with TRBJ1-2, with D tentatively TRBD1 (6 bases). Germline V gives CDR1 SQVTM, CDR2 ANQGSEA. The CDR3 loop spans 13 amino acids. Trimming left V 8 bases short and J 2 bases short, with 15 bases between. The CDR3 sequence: CSITGTRNYGYTF. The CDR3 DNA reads TGCAGCATTACAGGGACGCGGAACTATGGCTACACCTTC. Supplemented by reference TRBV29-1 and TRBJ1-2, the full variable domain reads SAVISQKPSRDICQRGTSLTIQCQVDSQVTMMFWYRQQPGQSLTLIATANQGSEATYESGFVIDKFPISRPNLTFSTLTVSNMSPEDSSIYLCSITGTRNYGYTFGSGTRLTVV.

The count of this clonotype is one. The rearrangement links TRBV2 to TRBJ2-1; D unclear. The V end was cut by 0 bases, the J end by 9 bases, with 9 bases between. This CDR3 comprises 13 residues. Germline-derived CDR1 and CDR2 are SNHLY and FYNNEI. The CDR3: CASSEAQIAEQFF. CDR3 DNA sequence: TGTGCCAGCAGTGAAGCGCAGATTGCTGAGCAGTTCTTC. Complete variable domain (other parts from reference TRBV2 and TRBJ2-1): EPEVTQTPSHQVTQMGQEVILRCVPISNHLYFYWYRQILGQKVEFLVSFYNNEISEKSEIFDDQFSVERPDGSNFTLKIRSTKLEDSAMYFCASSEAQIAEQFFGPGTRLTVL.

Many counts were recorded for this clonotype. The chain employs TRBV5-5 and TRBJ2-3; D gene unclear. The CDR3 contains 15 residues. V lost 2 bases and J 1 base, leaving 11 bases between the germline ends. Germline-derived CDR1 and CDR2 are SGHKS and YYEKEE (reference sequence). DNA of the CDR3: TGTGCCAGCAGCTTTCTAGGTTACGGCACAGATACGCAGTATTTT. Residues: CASSFLGYGTDTQYF.

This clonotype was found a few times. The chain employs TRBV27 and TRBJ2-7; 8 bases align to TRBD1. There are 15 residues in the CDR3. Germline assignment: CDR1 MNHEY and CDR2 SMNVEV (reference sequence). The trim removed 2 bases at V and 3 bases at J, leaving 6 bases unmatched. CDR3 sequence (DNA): TGTGCCAGCAGTTTAACGGGACAGGTGTTCTACGAGCAGTACTTC. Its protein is CASSLTGQVFYEQYF.

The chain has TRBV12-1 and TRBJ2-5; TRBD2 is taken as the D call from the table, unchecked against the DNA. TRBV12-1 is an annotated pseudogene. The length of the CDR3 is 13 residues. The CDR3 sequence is CASHQRPQETQYF. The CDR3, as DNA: TGTGCCAGCCATCAGCGGCCTCAAGAGACCCAGTACTTC.

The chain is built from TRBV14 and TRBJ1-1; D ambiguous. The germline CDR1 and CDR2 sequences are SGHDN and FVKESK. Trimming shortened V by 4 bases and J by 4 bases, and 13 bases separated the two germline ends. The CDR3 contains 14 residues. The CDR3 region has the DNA TGTGCCAGCAGCCTAAGCGATGTTGGCACTGAAGCTTTCTTT. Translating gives CASSLSDVGTEAFF.